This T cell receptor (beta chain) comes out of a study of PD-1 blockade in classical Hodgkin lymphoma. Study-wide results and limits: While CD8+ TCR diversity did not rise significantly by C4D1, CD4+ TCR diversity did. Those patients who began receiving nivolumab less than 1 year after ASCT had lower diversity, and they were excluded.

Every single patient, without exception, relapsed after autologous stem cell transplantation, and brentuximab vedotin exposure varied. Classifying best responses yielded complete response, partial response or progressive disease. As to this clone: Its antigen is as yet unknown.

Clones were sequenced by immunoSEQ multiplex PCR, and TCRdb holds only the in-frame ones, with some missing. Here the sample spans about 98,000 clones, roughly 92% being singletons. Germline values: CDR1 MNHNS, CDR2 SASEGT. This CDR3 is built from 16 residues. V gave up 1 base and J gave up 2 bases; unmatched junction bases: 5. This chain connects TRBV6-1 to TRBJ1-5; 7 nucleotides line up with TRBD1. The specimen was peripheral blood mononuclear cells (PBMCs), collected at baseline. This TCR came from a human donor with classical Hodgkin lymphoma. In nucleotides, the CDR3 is TGTGCCAGCAGTGAAGGGTACAGGGGTGGCAATCAGCCCCAGCATTTT. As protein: CASSEGYRGGNQPQHF.